This T cell receptor beta chain was recorded in a study of T cells after yellow fever vaccination (dated by TCRdb to between 2017 and 2020). With respect to the entire study: Libraries from fractions with low cell numbers were prepared with the SMART-Seq v4 Ultra Low Input RNA kit. Bulk TCR alpha and beta repertoires were sequenced longitudinally to track T-cell clones before and after primary and booster YFV17D yellow fever vaccination. Two healthy male donors, one aged 18 to 30 and one aged 30 to 40 years, were included in the cohort. Blood samples were taken at several timepoints before and after primary and secondary immunization, and bulk PBMC replicates and cell subsets were isolated.

This clonotype was seen many times. This receptor's antigen is unknown. No much larger clone exists at a distance of one base, and base qualities are not known. There are 17 amino acids in the CDR3, from cysteine to phenylalanine inclusive. The only DNA kept is the CDR3, 51 bases in frame from the first base. The germline V gene gives CDR1 as SNHLY and CDR2 as FYNNEI. V is clipped by 3 bases and J by 7 bases, and the sequence between their germline boundaries is 21 bases long. The sample's treatment or condition label, decoded: live attenuated yellow fever vaccine strain. Two biological replicates of bulk PBMCs were collected at each blood-draw timepoint. A standard Ficoll-Paque protocol was used to isolate PBMCs from peripheral blood. RNA was extracted with TriZol from bulk PBMCs, CD4 and CD8 fractions, and dextramer-positive and dextramer-negative fractions. What the research found in general, with its limitations: Computational filtering was required because FACS-sorted repertoires could contain abundant contaminating clonotypes from the bulk population. A small fraction of clonotypes showed up in both the CD4 and CD8 compartments, probably as a result of convergent recombination. After the booster, most clones that had expanded after primary vaccination were detected again (nearly 97% of CD4 and about 88% of CD8), suggesting broad maintenance of memory. The secondary T-cell response was weaker than the primary response but faster, peaking on day 5 instead of day 15. Because only a couple of donors were included in the study, the extent to which the findings can be generalized is limited.

TCR cDNA was synthesized by 5'RACE template switching, through which a universal primer site and unique molecular identifiers were introduced. cDNA synthesis was primed from both the TCR alpha and TCR beta constant segments. Library amplification used two PCR steps, and the second PCR step added sample barcodes and sequencing adapters. Sequencing of the libraries was done on either Illumina HiSeq 2500 (2x100 bp) or NovaSeq (2x150 bp). As for the authors' bioinformatics: MIGEC handled demultiplexing of reads and collapsing into UMI consensus sequences, while MiXCR performed V(D)J alignment. Clonotypes responding to the vaccine were identified with edgeR on replicate PBMC samples, with the criteria of FDR below 0.01 and a log2 fold change above 5 up to day 15. Bulk clonotypes were assigned CD4 or CD8 identity according to which sequenced CD4 or CD8 repertoire held them at higher abundance. TCRdb passed the public sequencing reads through fastp at Q25 and MiXCR, retaining productive beta sequences. Rows are unified per CDR3 protein, each entry keeping the most common DNA and genes. These V and J calls are TCRdb output, not the study's own analysis. For this sample there are 450,000 to 550,000 distinct CDR3 sequences; 20% to 25% appear just once. Roughly a sixth of the sample belongs to the ten largest clones.

The sample consisted of PBMCs, taken around 3 weeks after the first yellow fever vaccination. This TCR was recovered from a man aged 18 to 30 who received the YFV17D yellow fever vaccine. Recombination linked TRBV2 to TRBJ2-2, with a weak D call of TRBD1 (5 bases match). The CDR3 protein sequence reads: CASSEMTASVGNGELFF. The nucleotides are TGTGCCAGCAGTGAGATGACAGCCTCGGTAGGAAACGGGGAGCTGTTTTTT.